This T cell receptor (beta chain) was documented in a study of blood T cell repertoires in COVID-19. At the level of the study: The United States, Italy and Spain provided the acute and convalescent COVID-19 samples. In each case, the material was cDNA or gDNA derived from T cells, B-cell-depleted T cells, or PBMCs.

Original analysis: Amplifying reference gene primers gave estimates of nucleated cell counts. Data came from immunoSEQ multiplex PCR; TCRdb stores just in-frame clones and leaves some out. V, J and clone size reflect that table, while D and trimming were determined from the DNA. The table has tens of thousands of clones, 80% seen once; the top ten hold about 9.3%. CDR3 length: 14 amino acids. With 7 bases clipped from V and 2 bases from J, the junction kept 3 bases outside the gene matches. CDR1 and CDR2 from the germline V gene are LNHDA and SQIVND (reference sequence). This receptor was identified in a woman in her 70s with acute or convalescent COVID-19. This chain uses TRBV19 with TRBJ2-3; 10 nucleotides match TRBD2. Sequencing was carried out using peripheral blood. The chain's CDR3 is CASNSGGNTDTQYF. The CDR3 DNA reads as TGTGCCAGTAATAGCGGGGGGAACACAGATACGCAGTATTTT.